This T cell receptor beta chain is from a study of early stage breast cancer tumors. Study-wide background: Around 9.8-fold was the mean read coverage per sample.

TCRdb keeps only in-frame clones here, not all; method: immunoSEQ multiplex PCR. The sample records over 25,000 clones, approximately 80% being singletons. The sequence came from a person in their sixties with breast cancer. Sequenced sample: blood.

In nucleotides, the CDR3 is TGTGCCAGCAGGTTACAGGGGGAAAACACCGGGGAGCTGTTTTTT. The encoded protein is CASRLQGENTGELFF. The chain combines TRBV28 with TRBJ2-2, with 8 nucleotides matching TRBD1. CDR1 is MDHEN, CDR2 SYDVKM, per germline. Trimming cost V 6 bases and J 2 bases; bases outside gene matches: 5. The CDR3 has 15 amino acids.